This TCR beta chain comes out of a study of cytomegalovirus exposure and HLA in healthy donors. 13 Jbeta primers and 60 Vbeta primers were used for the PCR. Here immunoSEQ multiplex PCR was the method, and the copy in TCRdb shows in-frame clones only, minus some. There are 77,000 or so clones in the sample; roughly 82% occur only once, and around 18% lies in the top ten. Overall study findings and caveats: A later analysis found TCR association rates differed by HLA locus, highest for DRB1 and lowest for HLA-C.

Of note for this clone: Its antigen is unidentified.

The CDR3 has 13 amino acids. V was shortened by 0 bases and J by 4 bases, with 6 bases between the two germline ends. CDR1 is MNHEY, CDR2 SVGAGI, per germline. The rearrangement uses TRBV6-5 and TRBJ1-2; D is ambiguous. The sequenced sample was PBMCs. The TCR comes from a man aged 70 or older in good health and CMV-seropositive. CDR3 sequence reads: CASSYSPFYGYTF. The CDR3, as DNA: TGTGCCAGCAGTTACTCCCCTTTCTATGGCTACACCTTC.